This TCR beta chain was profiled in a study of STAT5B mutations in CD4+ large granular lymphocyte leukemia (dated 2022 in TCRdb). Regarding the research as a whole: Among healthy controls, the CDR3 'QG' motif was associated with a particular HLA allele. Flow cytometry on FACSCanto II or FACSVerse showed that the purified fractions were more than 95% pure among lymphocytes. The study compared the TCRbeta repertoires of patients with CD4+ T-cell large granular lymphocyte leukemia against those of healthy blood donors.

Points the paper makes about the study in general: Main leukemic clonotypes were private to each patient, although roughly 25% of the main leukemic clonotypes were found at low frequency in the non-leukemic repertoires of other patients. Enrichment of TRBV06-family usage was observed among the top patient clones (8/27) relative to healthy controls (2/35). The data were not HLA-matched, and the relatively small sample size could explain the higher clonality seen in CD4+ compared with CD8+ T-LGLL. Greater clonality appeared to be present in CD4-sorted patient repertoires than in healthy CD4+ repertoires, and the difference was retained after the putative leukemic clones were removed.

The immunoSEQ assay at survey resolution was used to sequence TCRbeta rearrangements from genomic DNA. The study's processing was this. A lowest detectable productive clonotype frequency of 2.59 x 10-5 was observed in the TCR sequencing data. Only productive TCRbeta rearrangements, meaning sequences that were complete and in-frame, were kept for the analyses. Clonality for each sample was calculated as Simpson clonality in the immunoSEQ Analyzer version 3.0. Clones were binned by frequency as very rare, small, medium, large (1-20%) or hyperexpanded (>20%). Generation probabilities were estimated with OLGA 1.2.3, V-gene circos plots were made with VDJtools, specificities were looked up in VDJdb, and CDR3 motifs were identified with GLIPH. TCRdb mirrors the immuneACCESS table, restricted to in-frame sequences. Some clones are absent from its copies; in checked studies, under half trace to an unresolved V gene, and the reason for the others is unknown. V, J and clone size are those of that table, while D and trimming were read from the DNA. This sample lists fewer than 35,000 clones; approximately 90% were detected once. Roughly 0.98% of the sample lies in the top ten.

The CDR3 spans 12 residues, from the cysteine through the phenylalanine. The kept DNA is CDR3 alone, 36 bases in frame from the first base. Per the germline V gene, MNHEY is the CDR1 and SVGAGI is the CDR2. V is cut by 0 bases and J by 11 bases, and the space between the germline ends is 10 bases. Healthy controls were fewer than 40 blood donors whose buffy coats came from the Finnish Red Cross blood service. All TCR-sequenced material derived from peripheral blood: patient blood samples and healthy donor buffy coats. Peripheral blood mononuclear cells were isolated by Ficoll-Hypaque gradient centrifugation. CD4+ cells were magnetically purified from the buffy coats of healthy controls. The Gentra Puregene Cell and Tissue kit was used for genomic DNA extraction, and quantification was performed on a Qubit 2.0 fluorometer. Of note for this clone: It has no known antigen specificity. Base qualities are not provided; no much larger clone lies one nucleotide away.

Sequenced material: CD4+ T cells from blood buffy coats. The clonotype comes from a human donor in good health. The receptor chain draws on TRBV6-5 and TRBJ2-5; the D gene is not confidently resolved. CDR3 loop: CASSYSMAEQYF. The DNA sequence is given as TGTGCCAGCAGTTACTCGATGGCTGAGCAGTACTTC.